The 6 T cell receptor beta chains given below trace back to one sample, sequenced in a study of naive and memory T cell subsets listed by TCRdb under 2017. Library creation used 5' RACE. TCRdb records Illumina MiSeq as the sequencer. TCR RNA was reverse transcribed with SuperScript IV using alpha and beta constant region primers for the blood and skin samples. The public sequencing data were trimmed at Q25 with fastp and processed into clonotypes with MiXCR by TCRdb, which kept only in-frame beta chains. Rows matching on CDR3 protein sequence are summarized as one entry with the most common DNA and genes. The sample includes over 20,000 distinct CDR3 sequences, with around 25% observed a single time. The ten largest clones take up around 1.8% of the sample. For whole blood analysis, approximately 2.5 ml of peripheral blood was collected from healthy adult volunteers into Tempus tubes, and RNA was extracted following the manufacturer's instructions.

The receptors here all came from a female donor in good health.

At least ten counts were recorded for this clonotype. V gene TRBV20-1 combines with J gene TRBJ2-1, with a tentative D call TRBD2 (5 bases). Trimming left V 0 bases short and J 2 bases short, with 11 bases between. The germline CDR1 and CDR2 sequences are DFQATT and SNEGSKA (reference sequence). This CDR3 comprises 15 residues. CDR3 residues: CSARDREAAYNEQFF. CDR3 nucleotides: TGCAGTGCTAGAGATAGAGAAGCGGCCTACAATGAGCAGTTCTTC.

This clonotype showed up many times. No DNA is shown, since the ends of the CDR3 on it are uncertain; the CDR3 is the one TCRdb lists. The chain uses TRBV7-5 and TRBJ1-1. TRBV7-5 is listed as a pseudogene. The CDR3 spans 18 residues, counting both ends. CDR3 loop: CISVPEAFVQPKNTEAFF.

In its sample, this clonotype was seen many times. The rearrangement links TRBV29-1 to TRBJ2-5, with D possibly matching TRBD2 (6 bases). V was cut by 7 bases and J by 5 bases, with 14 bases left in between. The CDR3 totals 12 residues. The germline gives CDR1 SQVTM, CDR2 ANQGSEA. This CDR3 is CSGRDASETQYF. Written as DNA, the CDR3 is TGCAGCGGGCGGGACGCCTCGGAGACCCAGTACTTC.

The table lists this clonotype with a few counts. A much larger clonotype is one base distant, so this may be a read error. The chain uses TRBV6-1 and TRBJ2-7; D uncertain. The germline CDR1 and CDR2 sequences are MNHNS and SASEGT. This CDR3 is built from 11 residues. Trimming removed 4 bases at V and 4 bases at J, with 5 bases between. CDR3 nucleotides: TGTGCCAGCAGTGCGGTGTACGAGCAGTACTTC. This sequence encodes CASSAVYEQYF.

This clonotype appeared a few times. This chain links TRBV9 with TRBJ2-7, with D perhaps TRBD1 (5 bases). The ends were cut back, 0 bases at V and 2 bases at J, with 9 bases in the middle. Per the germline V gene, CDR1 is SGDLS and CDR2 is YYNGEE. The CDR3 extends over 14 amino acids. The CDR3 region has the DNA TGTGCCAGCAGCGTAGTAGGGGATCCCTACGAGCAGTACTTC. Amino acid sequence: CASSVVGDPYEQYF.

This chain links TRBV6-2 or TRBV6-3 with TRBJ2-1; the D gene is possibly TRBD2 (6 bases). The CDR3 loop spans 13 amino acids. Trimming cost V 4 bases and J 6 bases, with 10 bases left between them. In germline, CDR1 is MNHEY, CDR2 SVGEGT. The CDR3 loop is CASSLTSRNEQFF. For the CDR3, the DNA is TGTGCCAGCAGTTTGACTAGTCGCAATGAGCAGTTCTTC.